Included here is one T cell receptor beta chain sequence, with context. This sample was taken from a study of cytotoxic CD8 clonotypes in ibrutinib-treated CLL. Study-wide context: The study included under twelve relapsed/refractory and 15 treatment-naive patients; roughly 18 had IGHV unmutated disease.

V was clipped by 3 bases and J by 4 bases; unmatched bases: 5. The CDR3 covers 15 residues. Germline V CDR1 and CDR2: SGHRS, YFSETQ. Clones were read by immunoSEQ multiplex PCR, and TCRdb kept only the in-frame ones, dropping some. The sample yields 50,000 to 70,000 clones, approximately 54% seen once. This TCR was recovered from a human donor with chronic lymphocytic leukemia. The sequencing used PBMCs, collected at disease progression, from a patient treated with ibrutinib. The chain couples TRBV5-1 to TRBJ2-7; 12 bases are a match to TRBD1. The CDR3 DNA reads TGCGCCAGCAGCTGGGGACAGGGGGCAGGTTACGAGCAGTACTTC. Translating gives CASSWGQGAGYEQYF. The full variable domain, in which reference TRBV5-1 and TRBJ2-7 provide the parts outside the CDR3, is KAGVTQTPRYLIKTRGQQVTLSCSPISGHRSVSWYQQTPGQGLQFLFEYFSETQRNKGNFPGRFSGRQFSNSRSEMNVSTLELGDSALYLCASSWGQGAGYEQYFGPGTRLTVT.